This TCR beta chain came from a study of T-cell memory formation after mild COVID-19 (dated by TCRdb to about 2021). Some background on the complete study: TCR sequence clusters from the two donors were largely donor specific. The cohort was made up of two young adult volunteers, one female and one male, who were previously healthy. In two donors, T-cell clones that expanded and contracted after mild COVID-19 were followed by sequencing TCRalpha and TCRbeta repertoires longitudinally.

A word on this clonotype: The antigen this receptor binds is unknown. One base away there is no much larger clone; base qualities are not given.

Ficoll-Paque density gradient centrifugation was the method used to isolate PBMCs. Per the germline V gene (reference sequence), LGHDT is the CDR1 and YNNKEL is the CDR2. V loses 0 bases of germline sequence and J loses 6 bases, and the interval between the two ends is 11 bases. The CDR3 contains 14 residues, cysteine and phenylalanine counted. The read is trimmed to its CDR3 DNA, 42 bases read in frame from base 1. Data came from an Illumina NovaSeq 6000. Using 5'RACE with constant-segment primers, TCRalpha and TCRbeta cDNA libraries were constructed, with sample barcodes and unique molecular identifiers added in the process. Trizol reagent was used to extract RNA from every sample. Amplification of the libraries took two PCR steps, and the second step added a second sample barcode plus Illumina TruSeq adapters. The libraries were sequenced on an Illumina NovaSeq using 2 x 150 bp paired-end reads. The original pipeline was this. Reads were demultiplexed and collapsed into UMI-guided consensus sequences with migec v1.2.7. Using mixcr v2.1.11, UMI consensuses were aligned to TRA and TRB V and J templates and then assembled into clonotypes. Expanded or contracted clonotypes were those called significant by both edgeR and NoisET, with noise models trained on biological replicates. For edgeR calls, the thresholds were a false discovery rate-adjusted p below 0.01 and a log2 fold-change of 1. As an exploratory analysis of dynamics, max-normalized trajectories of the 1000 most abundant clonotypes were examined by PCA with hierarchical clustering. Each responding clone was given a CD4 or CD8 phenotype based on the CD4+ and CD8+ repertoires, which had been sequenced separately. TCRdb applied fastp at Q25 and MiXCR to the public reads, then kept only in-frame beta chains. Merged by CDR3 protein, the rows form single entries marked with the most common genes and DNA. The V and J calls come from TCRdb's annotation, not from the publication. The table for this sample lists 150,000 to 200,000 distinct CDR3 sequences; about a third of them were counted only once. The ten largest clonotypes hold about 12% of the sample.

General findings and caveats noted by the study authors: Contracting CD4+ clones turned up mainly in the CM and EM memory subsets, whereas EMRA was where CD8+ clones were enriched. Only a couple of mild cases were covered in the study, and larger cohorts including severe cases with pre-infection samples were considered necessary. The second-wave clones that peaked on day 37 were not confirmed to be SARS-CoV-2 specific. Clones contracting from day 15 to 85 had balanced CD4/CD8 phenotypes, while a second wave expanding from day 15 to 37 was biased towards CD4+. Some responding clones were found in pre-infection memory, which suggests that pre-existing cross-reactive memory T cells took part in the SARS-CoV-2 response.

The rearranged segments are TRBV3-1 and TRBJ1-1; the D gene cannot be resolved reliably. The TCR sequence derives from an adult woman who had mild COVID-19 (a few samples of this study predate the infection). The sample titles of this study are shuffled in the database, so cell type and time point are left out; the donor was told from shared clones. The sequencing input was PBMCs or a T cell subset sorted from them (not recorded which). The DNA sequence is TGTGCCAGCAGCCAAGATTTAAAAGGGTCTGAAGCTTTCTTT. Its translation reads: CASSQDLKGSEAFF.